These 16 T cell receptor beta chains were sequenced from one sample in a study of cytomegalovirus exposure and HLA in healthy donors. In the PCR, 60 Vbeta and 13 Jbeta primers were used. Sequenced by immunoSEQ multiplex PCR; TCRdb stores in-frame clones only, minus some. The sample includes a few hundred thousand clones, roughly four fifths of them seen just once. Sequencing used PBMCs. These receptors originate from a woman aged 40 to 50 in good health and CMV-seronegative.

V gene TRBV28 combines with J gene TRBJ1-3; 7 bases agree with TRBD1. The CDR3 is 13 residues long. J lost 5 bases, V lost 5 bases, and 3 bases had no gene match. Germline CDR1 MDHEN, CDR2 SYDVKM. The CDR3 nucleotides are TGTGCCAGCAGTGGGGACAGTAGAAACACCATATATTTT. Translation gives CASSGDSRNTIYF.

This clone has a single count. V gene TRBV5-1 combines with J gene TRBJ1-2, with no clear D. Germline assignment: CDR1 SGHRS and CDR2 YFSETQ. The V gene lost 0 bases and the J gene lost 0 bases, with 12 bases spanning the gap. The CDR3 length is 16 residues. CDR3 coding DNA: TGCGCCAGCAGCTTGGCCGGGGATTTAGCTAACTATGGCTACACCTTC. Protein product: CASSLAGDLANYGYTF.

This chain uses TRBV5-1 with TRBJ1-1; 7 nucleotides match TRBD1. CDR1 and CDR2 from the germline V gene are SGHRS and YFSETQ. This CDR3 region has 14 residues. J was trimmed by 1 base and V by 3 bases; bases with no gene match: 3. The CDR3 is CASSWTGENTEAFF. CDR3 nucleotides: TGCGCCAGCAGCTGGACAGGCGAGAACACTGAAGCTTTCTTT.

This chain uses TRBV28 with TRBJ2-7; 11 bases agree with TRBD1. The CDR3 spans 17 residues. Germline V gene data show CDR1 as MDHEN and CDR2 as SYDVKM. The V gene end was trimmed by 6 bases and the J gene end by 1 base; junction bases not matched to a gene: 11. The CDR3 spells CASRPPSGTGGSYEQYF. For the CDR3, the DNA is TGTGCCAGCAGGCCGCCATCCGGGACAGGGGGATCCTACGAGCAGTACTTC. The full variable domain, in which reference TRBV28 and TRBJ2-7 provide the parts outside the CDR3, is DVKVTQSSRYLVKRTGEKVFLECVQDMDHENMFWYRQDPGLGLRLIYFSYDVKMKEKGDIPEGYSVSREKKERFSLILESASTNQTSMYLCASRPPSGTGGSYEQYFGPGTRLTVT.

The V gene is TRBV27, the J gene TRBJ2-7; 10 nucleotides line up with TRBD1. CDR1 and CDR2 from the germline V gene are MNHEY and SMNVEV (reference sequence). Trimming removed 2 bases from V and 5 bases from J; junction bases left unmatched: 3. This CDR3 is built from 14 residues. The CDR3 DNA is TGTGCCAGCAGTTTAGGACAGGGGGTCCACGAGCAGTACTTC. It yields the protein CASSLGQGVHEQYF.

The chain couples TRBV5-4 to TRBJ2-7; 12 bases map to TRBD1. V lost 6 bases, J lost 0 bases, and 13 bases stayed unmatched. The CDR3 contains 18 residues. The germline gives CDR1 SGHNT, CDR2 YYREEE (reference sequence). The CDR3 loop is CASTPGQGAQGFSYEQYF. The CDR3 coding sequence is TGTGCCAGCACCCCGGGACAGGGGGCGCAGGGCTTCTCCTACGAGCAGTACTTC.

This clone showed up just once. The V call is TRBV5-1, the J call TRBJ2-5; TRBD2 matches 10 bases. V shed 4 bases and J 5 bases; nucleotides not matched to a gene: 5. CDR1 is SGHRS and CDR2 is YFSETQ in the germline V gene. The CDR3 is 14 amino acids. The CDR3 region is CASSLKTSGETQYF. The CDR3 DNA follows: TGCGCCAGCAGCCTGAAGACTAGCGGGGAGACCCAGTACTTC.

The chain carries TRBV30 and TRBJ1-3, with a tentative D call TRBD1 (6 bases). Trimming shortened V by 3 bases and J by 4 bases, and 10 bases separated the two germline ends. This CDR3 is built from 13 residues. Germline CDR1 GTSNPN, CDR2 SVGIG (reference sequence). The CDR3 region is CAWSTGLGNTIYF. CDR3 nucleotide sequence: TGTGCCTGGAGCACAGGGTTGGGAAACACCATATATTTT.

V usage is TRBV18 and J usage is TRBJ1-1; a possible D gene is TRBD1 (6 bases). Trimming took 4 bases from V and 9 from J, leaving 9 bases between them. The CDR3 loop spans 11 amino acids. Germline CDR1 reads KGHSH; CDR2 reads LQKENI. CDR3 protein: CASSLRDKAFF. CDR3 bases: TGTGCCAGCTCACTCCGGGACAAAGCTTTCTTT. Using reference TRBV18 and TRBJ1-1 for the parts outside the CDR3, the full variable domain is NAGVMQNPRHLVRRRGQEARLRCSPMKGHSHVYWYRQLPEEGLKFMVYLQKENIIDESGMPKERFSAEFPKEGPSILRIQQVVRGDSAAYFCASSLRDKAFFGQGTRLTVV.

The J gene is TRBJ1-2, the V gene TRBV2; no clear D. The germline CDR1 and CDR2 sequences are SNHLY and FYNNEI. The CDR3 runs 12 residues. The V end lost 4 bases, the J end lost 3 bases, and 6 bases lay between the germline ends. CDR3 region: CASSGADYGYTF. The CDR3 region has the DNA TGTGCCAGCAGTGGGGCCGACTATGGCTACACCTTC.

The CDR3 sequence: CASSSGDRTIGELFF. CDR3 DNA: TGTGCCAGCAGCTCGGGGGACCGAACTATCGGGGAGCTGTTTTTT. J is TRBJ2-2 and V is TRBV5-8, with a possible D match to TRBD2 (6 bases). Germline lookup yields CDR1 SGHTS and CDR2 YDEGEE. V lost 3 bases and J 7 bases, leaving 16 bases between the germline ends. The CDR3 is made up of 15 amino acids.

The chain combines TRBV7-9 with TRBJ2-4; tentatively, D is TRBD2 (7 bases). There are 15 residues in the CDR3. The germline V gene has CDR1 SEHNR and CDR2 FQNEAQ (reference sequence). V lost 5 bases and J 5 bases, leaving 16 bases between the germline ends. The CDR3 DNA is TGTGCCAGCAGCGGAGTGGGGGGGCGGCAAAACATTCAGTACTTC. Translated: CASSGVGGRQNIQYF.

Only one count was recorded for this clone. The V call is TRBV10-2, the J call TRBJ2-1, with 12 bases that match TRBD2. Germline V lookup: CDR1 WSHSY, CDR2 SAAADI. J gave up 7 bases and V 4 bases, and 2 bases lay outside the gene matches. The CDR3 totals 14 residues. CDR3 amino acids: CASSGTSGVNEQFF. The CDR3 bases are TGCGCCAGCAGTGGGACTAGCGGGGTAAATGAGCAGTTCTTC.

The CDR3 sequence is CASSDSTRWHEQYF. The CDR3 region has the DNA TGTGCCAGCAGTGACTCGACCAGGTGGCACGAGCAGTACTTC. The chain carries TRBV6-4 and TRBJ2-7; unclear D gene. Germline lookup yields CDR1 MRHNA and CDR2 SNTAGT. CDR3 length: 14 amino acids. The germline V and J ends were trimmed by 0 bases and 5 bases, with 11 bases remaining between them.

The chain couples TRBV7-6 to TRBJ2-7; the match to TRBD1 covers 9 bases. CDR3 length: 14 amino acids. Trimming took 5 bases from V and 3 from J; bases not matched to a gene: 5. CDR1 and CDR2 (germline): SGHVS, FNYEAQ. The CDR3 reads CASSPQDRGYEQYF. The CDR3 region has the DNA TGTGCCAGCAGCCCCCAGGACAGGGGCTACGAGCAGTACTTC.

This rearrangement joins TRBV6-5 to TRBJ1-2; D unclear. CDR1 MNHEY and CDR2 SVGAGI come from the germline V gene. The ends were cut back, 2 bases at V and 4 bases at J, with 5 bases in the middle. There are 12 residues in the CDR3. The CDR3 DNA reads TGTGCCAGCAGTTACGACTCCTATGGCTACACCTTC. This gives the protein CASSYDSYGYTF.